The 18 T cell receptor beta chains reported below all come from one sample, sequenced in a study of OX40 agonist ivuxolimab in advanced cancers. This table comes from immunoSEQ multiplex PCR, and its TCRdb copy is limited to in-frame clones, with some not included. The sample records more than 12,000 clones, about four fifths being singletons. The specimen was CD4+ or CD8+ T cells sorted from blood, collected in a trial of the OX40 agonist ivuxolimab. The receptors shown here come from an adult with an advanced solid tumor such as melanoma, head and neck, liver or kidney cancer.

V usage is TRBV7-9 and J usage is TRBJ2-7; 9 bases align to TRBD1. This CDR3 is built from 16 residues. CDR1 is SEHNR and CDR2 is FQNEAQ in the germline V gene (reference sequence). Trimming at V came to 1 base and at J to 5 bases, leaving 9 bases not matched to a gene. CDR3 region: CASSLGRAQGAHEQYF. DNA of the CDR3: TGTGCCAGCAGCTTAGGAAGAGCACAGGGGGCCCACGAGCAGTACTTC. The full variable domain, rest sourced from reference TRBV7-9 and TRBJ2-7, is DTGVSQNPRHKITKRGQNVTFRCDPISEHNRLYWYRQTLGQGPEFLTYFQNEAQLEKSRLLSDRFSAERPKGSFSTLEIQRTEQGDSAMYLCASSLGRAQGAHEQYFGPGTRLTVT.

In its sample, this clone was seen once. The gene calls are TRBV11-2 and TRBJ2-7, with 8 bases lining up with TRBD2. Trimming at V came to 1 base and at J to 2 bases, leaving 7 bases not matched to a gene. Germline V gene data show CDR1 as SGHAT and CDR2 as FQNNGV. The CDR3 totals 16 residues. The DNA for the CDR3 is TGTGCCAGCAGCTTAGGGAGCGGGGGTTTCACCTACGAGCAGTACTTC. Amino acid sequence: CASSLGSGGFTYEQYF.

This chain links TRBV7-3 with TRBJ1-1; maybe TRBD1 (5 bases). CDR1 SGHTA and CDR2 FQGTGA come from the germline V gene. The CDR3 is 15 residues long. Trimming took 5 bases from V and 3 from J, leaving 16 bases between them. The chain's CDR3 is CASSPSGRWDTEAFF. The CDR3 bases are TGTGCCAGCAGCCCTTCGGGACGTTGGGACACTGAAGCTTTCTTT.

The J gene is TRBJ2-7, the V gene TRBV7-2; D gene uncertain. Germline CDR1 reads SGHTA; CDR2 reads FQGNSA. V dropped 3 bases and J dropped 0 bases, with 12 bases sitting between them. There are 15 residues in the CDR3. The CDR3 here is CASSFTRVSSYEQYF. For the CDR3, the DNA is TGTGCCAGCAGCTTCACCCGGGTGAGCTCCTACGAGCAGTACTTC.

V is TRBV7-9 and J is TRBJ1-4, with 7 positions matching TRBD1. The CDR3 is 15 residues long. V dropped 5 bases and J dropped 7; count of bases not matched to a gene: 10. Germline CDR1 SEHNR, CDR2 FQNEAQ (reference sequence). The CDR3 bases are TGTGCCAGCAGCGGAGAGACAGGGATCATTGAAAAACTGTTTTTT. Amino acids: CASSGETGIIEKLFF.

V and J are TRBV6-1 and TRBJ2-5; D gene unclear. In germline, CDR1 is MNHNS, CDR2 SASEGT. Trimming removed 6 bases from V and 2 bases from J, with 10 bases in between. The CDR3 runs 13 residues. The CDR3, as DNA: TGTGCCAGCAGGCCCTTTGTACAAGAGACCCAGTACTTC. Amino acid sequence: CASRPFVQETQYF.

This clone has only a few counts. The CDR3 is CASSYLNQPQHF. In DNA form, the CDR3 reads TGTGCCAGCAGTTACCTCAATCAGCCCCAGCATTTT. V gene TRBV6-6 combines with J gene TRBJ1-5; D gene unclear. The CDR3 covers 12 residues. The V end was cut by 2 bases, the J end by 3 bases, with 2 bases between. CDR1 is MNHNY and CDR2 is SVGAGI in the germline V gene (reference sequence).

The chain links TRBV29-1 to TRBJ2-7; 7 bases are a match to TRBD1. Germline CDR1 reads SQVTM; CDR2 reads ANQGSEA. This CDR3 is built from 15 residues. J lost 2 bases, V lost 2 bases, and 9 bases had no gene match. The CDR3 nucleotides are TGCAGCGTTGAAAAAACAGGGGATGAGACCTACGAGCAGTACTTC. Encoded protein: CSVEKTGDETYEQYF.

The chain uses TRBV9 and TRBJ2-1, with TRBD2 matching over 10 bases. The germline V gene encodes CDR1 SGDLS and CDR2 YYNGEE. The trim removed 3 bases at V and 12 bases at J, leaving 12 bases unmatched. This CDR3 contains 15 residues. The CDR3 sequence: CASSAGLAQPERQFF. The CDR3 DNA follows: TGTGCCAGCAGCGCGGGACTAGCGCAGCCAGAGCGGCAGTTCTTC.

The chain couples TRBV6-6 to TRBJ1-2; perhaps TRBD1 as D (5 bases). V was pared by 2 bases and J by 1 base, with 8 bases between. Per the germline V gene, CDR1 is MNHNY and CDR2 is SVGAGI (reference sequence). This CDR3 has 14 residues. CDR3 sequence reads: CASSYGGDNYGYTF. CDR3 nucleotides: TGTGCCAGCAGTTACGGGGGAGATAACTATGGCTACACCTTC.

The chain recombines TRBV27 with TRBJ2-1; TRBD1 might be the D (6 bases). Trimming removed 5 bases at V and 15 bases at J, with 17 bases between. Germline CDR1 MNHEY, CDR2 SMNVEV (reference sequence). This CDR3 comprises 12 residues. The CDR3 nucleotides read TGTGCCAGCAGTCACCTGCCGGACAGCCCGTTCTTC. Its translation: CASSHLPDSPFF.

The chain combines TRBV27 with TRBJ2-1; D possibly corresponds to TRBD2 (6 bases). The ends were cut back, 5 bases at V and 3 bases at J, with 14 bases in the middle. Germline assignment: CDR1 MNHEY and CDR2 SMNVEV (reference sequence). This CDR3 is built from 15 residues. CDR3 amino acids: CASSLSGAHYNEQFF. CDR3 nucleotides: TGTGCCAGCAGTCTTAGCGGAGCCCACTACAATGAGCAGTTCTTC.

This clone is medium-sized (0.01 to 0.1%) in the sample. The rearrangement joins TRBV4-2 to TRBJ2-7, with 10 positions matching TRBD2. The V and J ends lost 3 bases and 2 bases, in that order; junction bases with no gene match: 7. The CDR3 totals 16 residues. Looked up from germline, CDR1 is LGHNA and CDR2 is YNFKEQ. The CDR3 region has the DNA TGTGCCAGCAGCCATCCTAGCGGGAGCTTTCCCTACGAGCAGTACTTC. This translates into CASSHPSGSFPYEQYF.

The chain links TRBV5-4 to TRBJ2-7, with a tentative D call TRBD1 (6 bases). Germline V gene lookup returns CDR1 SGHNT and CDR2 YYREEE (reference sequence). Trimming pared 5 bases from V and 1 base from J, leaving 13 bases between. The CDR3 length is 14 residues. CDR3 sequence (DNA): TGTGCCAGCAGGAGTGGGGGCGGGTCCTACGAGCAGTACTTC. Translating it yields CASRSGGGSYEQYF.

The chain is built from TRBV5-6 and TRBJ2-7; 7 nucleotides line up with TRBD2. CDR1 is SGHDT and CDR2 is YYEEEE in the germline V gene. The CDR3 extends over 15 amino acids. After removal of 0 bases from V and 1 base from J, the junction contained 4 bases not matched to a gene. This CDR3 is CASSLAPSGSYEQYF. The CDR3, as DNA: TGTGCCAGCAGCTTGGCGCCTAGCGGATCCTACGAGCAGTACTTC.

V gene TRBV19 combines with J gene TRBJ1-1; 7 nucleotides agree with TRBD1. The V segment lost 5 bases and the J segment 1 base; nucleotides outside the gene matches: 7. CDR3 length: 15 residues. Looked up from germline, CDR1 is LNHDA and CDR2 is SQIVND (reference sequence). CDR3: CASSPRTGPNTEAFF. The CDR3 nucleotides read TGTGCCAGTAGTCCCAGGACAGGTCCGAACACTGAAGCTTTCTTT.

The DNA for the CDR3 is TGTGCCAGCAGTCCCCGCGCTAGAGAGGGTGAGACCCAGTACTTC. Translating gives CASSPRAREGETQYF. This chain links TRBV27 with TRBJ2-5; D is perhaps TRBD2 (5 bases). The CDR3 is made up of 15 amino acids. Trimming cost V 5 bases and J 5 bases, with 18 bases left between them. The germline gives CDR1 MNHEY, CDR2 SMNVEV (reference sequence).

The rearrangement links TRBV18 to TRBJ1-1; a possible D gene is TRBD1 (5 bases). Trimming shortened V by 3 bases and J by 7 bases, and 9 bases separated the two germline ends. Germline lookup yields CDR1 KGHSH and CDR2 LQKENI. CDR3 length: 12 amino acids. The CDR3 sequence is CASSPEGVEAFF. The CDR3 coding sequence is TGTGCCAGCTCACCCGAAGGGGTTGAAGCTTTCTTT.